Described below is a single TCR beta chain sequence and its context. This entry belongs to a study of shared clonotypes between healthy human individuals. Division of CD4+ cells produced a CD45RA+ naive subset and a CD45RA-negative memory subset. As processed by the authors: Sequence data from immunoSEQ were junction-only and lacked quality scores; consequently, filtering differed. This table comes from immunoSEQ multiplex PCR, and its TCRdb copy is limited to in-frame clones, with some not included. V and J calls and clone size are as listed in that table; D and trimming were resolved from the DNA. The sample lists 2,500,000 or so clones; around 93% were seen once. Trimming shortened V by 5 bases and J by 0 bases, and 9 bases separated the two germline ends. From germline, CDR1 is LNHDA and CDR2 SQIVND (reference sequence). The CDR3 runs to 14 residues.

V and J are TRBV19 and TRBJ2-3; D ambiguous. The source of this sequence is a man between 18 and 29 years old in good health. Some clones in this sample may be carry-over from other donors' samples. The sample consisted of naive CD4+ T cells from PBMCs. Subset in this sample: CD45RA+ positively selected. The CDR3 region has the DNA TGTGCCAGTAGTTTGCAGACTAGCACAGATACGCAGTATTTT. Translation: CASSLQTSTDTQYF. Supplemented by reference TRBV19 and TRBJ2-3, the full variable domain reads DGGITQSPKYLFRKEGQNVTLSCEQNLNHDAMYWYRQDPGQGLRLIYYSQIVNDFQKGDIAEGYSVSREKKESFPLTVTSAQKNPTAFYLCASSLQTSTDTQYFGPGTRLTVL.